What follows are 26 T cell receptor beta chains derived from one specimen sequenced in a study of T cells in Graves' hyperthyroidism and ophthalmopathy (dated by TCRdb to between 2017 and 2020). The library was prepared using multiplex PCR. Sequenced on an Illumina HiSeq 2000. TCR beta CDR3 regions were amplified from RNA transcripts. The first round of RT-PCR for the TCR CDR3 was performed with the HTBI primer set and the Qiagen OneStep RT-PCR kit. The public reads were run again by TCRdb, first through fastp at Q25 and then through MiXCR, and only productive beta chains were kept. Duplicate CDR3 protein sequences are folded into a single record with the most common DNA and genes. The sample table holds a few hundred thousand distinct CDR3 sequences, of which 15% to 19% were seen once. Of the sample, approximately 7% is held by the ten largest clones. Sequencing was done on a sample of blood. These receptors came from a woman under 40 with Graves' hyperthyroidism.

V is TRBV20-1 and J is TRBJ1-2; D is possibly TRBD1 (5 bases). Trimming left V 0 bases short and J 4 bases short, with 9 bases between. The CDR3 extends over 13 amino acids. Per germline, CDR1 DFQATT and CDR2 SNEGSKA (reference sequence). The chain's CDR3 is CSARDSGGYGYTF. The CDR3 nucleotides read TGCAGTGCTAGAGATTCGGGGGGCTATGGCTACACCTTC.

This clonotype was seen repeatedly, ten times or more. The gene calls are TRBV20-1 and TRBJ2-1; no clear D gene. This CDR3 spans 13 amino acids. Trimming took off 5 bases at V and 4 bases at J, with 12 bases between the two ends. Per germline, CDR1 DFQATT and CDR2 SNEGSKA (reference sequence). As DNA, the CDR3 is TGCAGTGCTCAGGAGCAAGTATACAATGAGCAGTTCTTC. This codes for CSAQEQVYNEQFF.

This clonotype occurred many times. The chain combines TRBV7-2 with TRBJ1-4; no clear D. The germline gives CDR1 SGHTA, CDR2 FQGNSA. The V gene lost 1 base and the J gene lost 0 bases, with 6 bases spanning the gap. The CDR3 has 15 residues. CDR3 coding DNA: TGTGCCAGCAGCTTAGTTAGAACAACTAATGAAAAACTGTTTTTT. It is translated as CASSLVRTTNEKLFF.

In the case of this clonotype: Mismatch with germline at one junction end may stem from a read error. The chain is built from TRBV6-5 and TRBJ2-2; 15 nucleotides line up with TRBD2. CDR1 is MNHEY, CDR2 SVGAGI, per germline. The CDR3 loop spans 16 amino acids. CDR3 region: CAGSWTSGRAAGELFF. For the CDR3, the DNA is TGTGCCGGCAGTTGGACTAGCGGGAGGGCCGCCGGGGAGCTGTTTTTT.

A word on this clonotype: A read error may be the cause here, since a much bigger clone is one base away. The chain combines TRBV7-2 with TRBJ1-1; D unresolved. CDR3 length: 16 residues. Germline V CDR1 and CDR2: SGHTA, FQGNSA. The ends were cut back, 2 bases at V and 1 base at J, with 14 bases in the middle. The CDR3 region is CASSLPPKRTNTEAFF. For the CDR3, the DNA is TGTGCCAGCAGCTTACCCCCGAAGCGGACGAACACTGAAGCTTTCTTT.

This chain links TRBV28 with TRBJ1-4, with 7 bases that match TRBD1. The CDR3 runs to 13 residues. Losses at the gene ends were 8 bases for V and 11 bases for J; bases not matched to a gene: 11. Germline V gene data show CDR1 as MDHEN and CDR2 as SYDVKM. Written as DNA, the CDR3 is TGTGCCAGCGTACTTCAGGGGGGTTCGAAACTGTTTTTT. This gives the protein CASVLQGGSKLFF.

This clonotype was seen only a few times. The CDR3 DNA reads TGCGCCAGCAGCCCCATAACAGGGGCACAAGAGACCCAGTACTTC. Amino acids: CASSPITGAQETQYF. The gene calls are TRBV4-1 and TRBJ2-5, with 7 bases that match TRBD1. This CDR3 comprises 15 residues. Germline CDR1 MGHRA, CDR2 YSYEKL. With V trimmed by 4 bases and J by 2 bases, 7 bases remained unmatched.

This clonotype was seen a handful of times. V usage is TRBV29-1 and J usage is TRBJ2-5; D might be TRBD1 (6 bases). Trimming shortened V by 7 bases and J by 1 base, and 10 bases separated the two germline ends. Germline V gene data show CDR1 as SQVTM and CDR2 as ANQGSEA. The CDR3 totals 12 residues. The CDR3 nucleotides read TGCAGCGCCGGACAGCCCCAAGAGACCCAGTACTTC. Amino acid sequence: CSAGQPQETQYF.

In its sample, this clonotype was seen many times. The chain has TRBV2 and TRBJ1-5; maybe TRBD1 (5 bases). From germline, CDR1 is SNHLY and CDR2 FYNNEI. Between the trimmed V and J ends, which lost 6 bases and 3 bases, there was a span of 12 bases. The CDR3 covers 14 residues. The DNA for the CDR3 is TGTGCCAGCAGGGACAAACCGTACAATCAGCCCCAGCATTTT. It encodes CASRDKPYNQPQHF.

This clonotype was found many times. In DNA form, the CDR3 reads TGTGCCAGCAGTCGGGACCCCGAGTACGAGCAGTACTTC. It encodes CASSRDPEYEQYF. This chain links TRBV6-1 with TRBJ2-7, with D perhaps being TRBD1 or TRBD2 (5 bases each). The germline V gene has CDR1 MNHNS and CDR2 SASEGT. V was pared by 5 bases and J by 4 bases, with 12 bases between. The CDR3 consists of 13 residues.

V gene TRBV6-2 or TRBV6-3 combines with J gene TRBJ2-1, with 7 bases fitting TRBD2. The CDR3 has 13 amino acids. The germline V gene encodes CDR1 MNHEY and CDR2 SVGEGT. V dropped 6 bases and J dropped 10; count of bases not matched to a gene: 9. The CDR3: CASSLGEGTEQFF. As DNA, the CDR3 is TGTGCCAGCAGCCTGGGGGAGGGTACGGAGCAGTTCTTC.

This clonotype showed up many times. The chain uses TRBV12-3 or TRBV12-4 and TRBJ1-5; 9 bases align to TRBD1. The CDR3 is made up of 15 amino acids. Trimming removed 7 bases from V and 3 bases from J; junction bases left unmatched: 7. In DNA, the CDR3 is TGTGCCAGCACCTCCACAGGGGGCCCCAATCAGCCCCAGCATTTT. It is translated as CASTSTGGPNQPQHF.

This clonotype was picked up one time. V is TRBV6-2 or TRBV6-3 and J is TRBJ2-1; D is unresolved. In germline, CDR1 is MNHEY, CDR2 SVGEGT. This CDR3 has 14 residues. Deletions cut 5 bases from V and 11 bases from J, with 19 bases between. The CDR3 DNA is TGTGCCAGCAGTGCGTTTACCGACTGGGTGAAGCAGTTCTTC. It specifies CASSAFTDWVKQFF.

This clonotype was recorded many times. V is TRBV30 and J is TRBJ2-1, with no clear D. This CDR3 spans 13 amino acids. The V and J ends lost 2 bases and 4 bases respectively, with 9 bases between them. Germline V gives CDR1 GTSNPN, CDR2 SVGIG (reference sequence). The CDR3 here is CAWSFTQYNEQFF. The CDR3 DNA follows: TGTGCCTGGAGTTTTACTCAGTACAATGAGCAGTTCTTC. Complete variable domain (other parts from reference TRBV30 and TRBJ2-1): SQTIHQWPATLVQPVGSPLSLECTVEGTSNPNLYWYRQAAGRGLQLLFYSVGIGQISSEVPQNLSASRPQDRQFILSSKKLLLSDSGFYLCAWSFTQYNEQFFGPGTRLTVL.

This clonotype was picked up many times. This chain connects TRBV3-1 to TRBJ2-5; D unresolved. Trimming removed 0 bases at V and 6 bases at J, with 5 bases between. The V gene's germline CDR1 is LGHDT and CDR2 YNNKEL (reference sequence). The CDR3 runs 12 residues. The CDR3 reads CASSQDLKTQYF. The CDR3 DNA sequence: TGTGCCAGCAGCCAAGATCTAAAGACCCAGTACTTC.

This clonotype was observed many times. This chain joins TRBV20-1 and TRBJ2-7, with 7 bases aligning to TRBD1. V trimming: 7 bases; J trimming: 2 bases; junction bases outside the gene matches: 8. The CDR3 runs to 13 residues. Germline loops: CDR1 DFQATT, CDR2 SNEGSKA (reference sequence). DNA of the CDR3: TGCAGTGTCCCTCGGGGACAGACCTACGAGCAGTACTTC. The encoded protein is CSVPRGQTYEQYF.

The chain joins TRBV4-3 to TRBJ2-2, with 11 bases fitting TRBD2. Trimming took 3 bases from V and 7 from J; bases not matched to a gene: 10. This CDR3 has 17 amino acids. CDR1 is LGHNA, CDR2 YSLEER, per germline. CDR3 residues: CASSQELAGVFVGELFF. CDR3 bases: TGCGCCAGCAGCCAGGAACTAGCGGGAGTGTTTGTCGGGGAGCTGTTTTTT.

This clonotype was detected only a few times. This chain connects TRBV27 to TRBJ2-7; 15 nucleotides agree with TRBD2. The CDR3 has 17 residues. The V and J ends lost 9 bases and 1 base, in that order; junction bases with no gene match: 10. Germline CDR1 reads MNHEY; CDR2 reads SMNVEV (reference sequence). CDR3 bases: TGTGCCAGTAGCCCCCGGGGGACTAGCGGGGGGTCCTACGAGCAGTACTTC. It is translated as CASSPRGTSGGSYEQYF.

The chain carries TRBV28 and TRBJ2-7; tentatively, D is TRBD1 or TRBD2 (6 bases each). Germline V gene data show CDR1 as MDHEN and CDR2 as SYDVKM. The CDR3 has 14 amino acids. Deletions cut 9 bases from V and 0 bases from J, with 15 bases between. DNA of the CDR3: TGTGCCAGAGAGGCGGGACACCTCTCCTACGAGCAGTACTTC. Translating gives CAREAGHLSYEQYF.

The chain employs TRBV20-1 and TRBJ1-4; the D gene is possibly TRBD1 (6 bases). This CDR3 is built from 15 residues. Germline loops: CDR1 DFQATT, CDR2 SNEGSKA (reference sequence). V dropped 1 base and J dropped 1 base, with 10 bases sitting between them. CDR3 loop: CSARAGAVTNEKLFF. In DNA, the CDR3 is TGCAGTGCTAGAGCAGGGGCGGTAACTAATGAAAAACTGTTTTTT.

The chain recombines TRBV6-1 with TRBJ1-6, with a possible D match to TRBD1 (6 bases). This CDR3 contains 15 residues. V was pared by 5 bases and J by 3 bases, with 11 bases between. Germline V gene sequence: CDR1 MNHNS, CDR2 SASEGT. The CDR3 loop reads CASSYLGGYNSPLHF. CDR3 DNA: TGTGCCAGCAGTTATTTAGGGGGCTATAATTCACCCCTCCACTTT.

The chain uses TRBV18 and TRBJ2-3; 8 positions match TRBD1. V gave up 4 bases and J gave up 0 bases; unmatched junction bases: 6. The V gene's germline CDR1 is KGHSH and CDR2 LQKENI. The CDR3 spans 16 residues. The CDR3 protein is CASSLGQGRSTDTQYF. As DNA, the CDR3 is TGTGCCAGCTCACTCGGACAGGGAAGGAGCACAGATACGCAGTATTTT.

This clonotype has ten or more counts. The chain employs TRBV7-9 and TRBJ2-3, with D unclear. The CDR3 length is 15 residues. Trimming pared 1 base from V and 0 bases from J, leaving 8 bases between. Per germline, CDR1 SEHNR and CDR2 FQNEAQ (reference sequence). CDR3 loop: CASSLEVRSTDTQYF. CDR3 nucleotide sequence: TGTGCCAGCAGCTTAGAAGTAAGGAGCACAGATACGCAGTATTTT.

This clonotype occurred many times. CDR3 nucleotides: TGTGCCACCAGTGTCGGGCTAGCGGACAATGAGCAGTTCTTC. It translates to CATSVGLADNEQFF. The chain has TRBV24-1 and TRBJ2-1; 7 positions agree with TRBD2. The CDR3 runs 14 residues. V gave up 5 bases and J gave up 5 bases; unmatched junction bases: 5. Per germline, CDR1 KGHDR and CDR2 SFDVKD.

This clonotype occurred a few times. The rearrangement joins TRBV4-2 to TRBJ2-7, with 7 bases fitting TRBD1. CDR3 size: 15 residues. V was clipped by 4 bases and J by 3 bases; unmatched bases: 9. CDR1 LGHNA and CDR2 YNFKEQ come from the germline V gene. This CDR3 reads CASSPDSNRGYEQYF. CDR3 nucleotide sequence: TGTGCCAGCAGCCCGGACTCCAACAGGGGCTACGAGCAGTACTTC.

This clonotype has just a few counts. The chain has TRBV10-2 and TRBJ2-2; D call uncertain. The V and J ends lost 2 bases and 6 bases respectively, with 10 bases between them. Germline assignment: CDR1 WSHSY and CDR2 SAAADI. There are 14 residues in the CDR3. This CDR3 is CASSEGAAAGELFF. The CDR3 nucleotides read TGCGCCAGCAGTGAGGGTGCGGCGGCCGGGGAGCTGTTTTTT.